This passage covers 18 T cell receptor beta chains from one sample sequenced in a study of blood T cell repertoires in COVID-19. Some clones are missing from TCRdb's copy, which holds only in-frame ones; the method was immunoSEQ multiplex PCR. This sample carries fewer than 200,000 clones, more than 75% of them seen once, and the ten largest clones take roughly an eighth. The sequencing input was peripheral blood. These receptors originate from a woman in her 70s with COVID-19, enrolled during active disease.

This clone has just a few counts. The gene calls are TRBV18 and TRBJ2-7, with TRBD1 as a possible D gene (7 bases). Germline V lookup: CDR1 KGHSH, CDR2 LQKENI. V dropped 2 bases and J dropped 2 bases, with 10 bases sitting between them. CDR3 length equals 14 residues. CDR3 protein: CASSPGRGAYEQYF. In DNA, the CDR3 is TGTGCCAGCTCACCAGGCAGGGGGGCCTACGAGCAGTACTTC. Supplemented by reference TRBV18 and TRBJ2-7, the full variable domain reads NAGVMQNPRHLVRRRGQEARLRCSPMKGHSHVYWYRQLPEEGLKFMVYLQKENIIDESGMPKERFSAEFPKEGPSILRIQQVVRGDSAAYFCASSPGRGAYEQYFGPGTRLTVT.

Regarding this clone: The junction and the germline gene differ at one end; a read error may be behind it. The rearrangement joins TRBV25-1 to TRBJ1-1; 7 positions agree with TRBD1. This CDR3 is 13 amino acids long. Per the germline V gene, CDR1 is MGHDK and CDR2 is SYGVNS. The CDR3 is CASSEYRSGTEIF. For the CDR3, the DNA is TGTGCCAGCAGTGAATACCGATCGGGGACAGAGATTTTT.

This sequence joins TRBV12-5 and TRBJ2-5; D is possibly TRBD2 (6 bases). Germline loops: CDR1 LGHNT, CDR2 FRNRAP. V was trimmed by 4 bases and J by 7 bases, leaving 22 bases between them. This CDR3 has 16 residues. CDR3 nucleotide sequence: TGTGCTAGTGGTTCTCACCCCGAGGGCGCCGGGGGGACCCAGTACTTC. It codes for CASGSHPEGAGGTQYF.

This rearrangement joins TRBV18 to TRBJ1-2; 7 positions agree with TRBD1. This CDR3 is 15 amino acids long. The trim removed 0 bases at V and 2 bases at J, leaving 3 bases unmatched. CDR1 KGHSH and CDR2 LQKENI come from the germline V gene. CDR3 bases: TGTGCCAGCTCACCACCCGCGACAGGGAACTATGGCTACACCTTC. This gives the protein CASSPPATGNYGYTF.

The chain links TRBV6-6 to TRBJ1-3, with 8 bases that match TRBD1. The CDR3 runs to 15 residues. Germline-derived CDR1 and CDR2 are MNHNY and SVGAGI (reference sequence). The V and J ends lost 5 bases and 4 bases, in that order; junction bases with no gene match: 7. This CDR3 reads CASSTGGTGGNTIYF. CDR3 bases: TGTGCCAGCAGTACCGGGGGGACAGGAGGAAACACCATATATTTT.

The rearrangement joins TRBV3-1 (or the pseudogene TRBV3-2) to TRBJ2-7, with unresolved D. The CDR3 extends over 11 amino acids. Germline V CDR1 and CDR2: LGHDT, YNNKEL (reference sequence). V lost 1 base, J lost 6 bases, and 4 bases lay in between. The CDR3 protein is CASSQVLEQYF. The CDR3 DNA reads as TGTGCCAGCAGCCAAGTTCTCGAGCAGTACTTC.

This clone has just a few counts. Relative to the germline gene, one junction end is altered; a read error may explain this. The chain uses TRBV28 and TRBJ2-7, with a weak D call TRBD1 (5 bases). The CDR3 totals 11 residues. Germline V gene sequence: CDR1 MDHEN, CDR2 SYDVKM. CDR3 loop: CASSSHPLTDF. In DNA, the CDR3 is TGTGCCAGCAGTTCCCATCCCTTGACAGACTTC.

V is TRBV15 and J is TRBJ2-3; 7 bases map to TRBD1. From germline, CDR1 is LNHNV and CDR2 YYDKDF (reference sequence). The ends lost 3 bases at V and 5 bases at J; junction bases unmatched: 17. There are 18 residues in the CDR3. CDR3: CATSRMSILQGLGDTQYF. CDR3 nucleotide sequence: TGTGCCACCAGCAGGATGAGTATATTACAGGGGCTGGGAGATACGCAGTATTTT. The whole variable domain, filled in from reference TRBV15 and TRBJ2-3, reads DAMVIQNPRYQVTQFGKPVTLSCSQTLNHNVMYWYQQKSSQAPKLLFHYYDKDFNNEADTPDNFQSRRPNTSFCFLDIRSPGLGDTAMYLCATSRMSILQGLGDTQYFGPGTRLTVL.

This chain uses TRBV11-3 with TRBJ2-5; TRBD2 matches at 12 bases. J gave up 5 bases and V 5 bases, and 9 bases lay outside the gene matches. The CDR3 covers 16 residues. Germline values: CDR1 SGHNT, CDR2 YENEEA. CDR3 DNA: TGTGCCAGCAGCACCCCACGACTAGCGGGAGTGGAGACCCAGTACTTC. Translating it yields CASSTPRLAGVETQYF.

V is TRBV10-3 and J is TRBJ2-7, with 8 bases identical to TRBD1. V shed 6 bases, J shed 3 bases, and the junction held 1 base outside the gene matches. The CDR3 consists of 12 residues. From germline, CDR1 is ENHRY and CDR2 SYGVKD. In DNA, the CDR3 is TGTGCCATCAGCACAGGGGGCTACGAGCAGTACTTC. Translating gives CAISTGGYEQYF.

The chain couples TRBV4-2 to TRBJ1-4; D is undetermined. With 3 bases removed from V and 0 bases from J, the gap between germline ends came to 8 bases. Germline CDR1 LGHNA, CDR2 YNFKEQ. There are 15 residues in the CDR3. This CDR3 is CASSQPDSTNEKLFF. CDR3 nucleotides: TGTGCCAGCAGCCAGCCAGACTCAACTAATGAAAAACTGTTTTTT.

The chain links TRBV10-3 to TRBJ2-7; 9 bases agree with TRBD2. With 10 bases clipped from V and 0 bases from J, the junction kept 7 bases outside the gene matches. In germline, CDR1 is ENHRY, CDR2 SYGVKD. The CDR3 length is 14 residues. The CDR3, as DNA: TGTGCCACCCAACTAGCGGGCAGCTCCTACGAGCAGTACTTC. It specifies CATQLAGSSYEQYF.

In this sample, this clone turned up once. The genes are TRBV5-6 and TRBJ2-7, with 9 bases identical to TRBD1. V was pared by 6 bases and J by 4 bases, with 14 bases of the junction left unmatched. The CDR3 spans 16 residues. Germline CDR1 is SGHDT and CDR2 is YYEEEE. CDR3 sequence (DNA): TGTGCCAGCAATCTCAGGATGACAGGGGGAGGGTACGAGCAGTACTTC. It translates to CASNLRMTGGGYEQYF. The full variable domain, completed using reference TRBV5-6 and TRBJ2-7, is DAGVTQSPTHLIKTRGQQVTLRCSPKSGHDTVSWYQQALGQGPQFIFQYYEEEERQRGNFPDRFSGHQFPNYSSELNVNALLLGDSALYLCASNLRMTGGGYEQYFGPGTRLTVT.

The chain joins TRBV18 to TRBJ2-7; TRBD2 might be the D (5 bases). V was shortened by 3 bases and J by 2 bases, with 17 bases between the two germline ends. CDR1 and CDR2 (germline): KGHSH, LQKENI. The length of the CDR3 is 16 residues. The CDR3 spells CASSPRGVLGPYEQYF. DNA of the CDR3: TGTGCCAGCTCACCCCGGGGAGTCTTGGGCCCCTACGAGCAGTACTTC. Supplemented by reference TRBV18 and TRBJ2-7, the full variable domain reads NAGVMQNPRHLVRRRGQEARLRCSPMKGHSHVYWYRQLPEEGLKFMVYLQKENIIDESGMPKERFSAEFPKEGPSILRIQQVVRGDSAAYFCASSPRGVLGPYEQYFGPGTRLTVT.

The V and J genes are TRBV28 and TRBJ1-1; D might be TRBD1 (6 bases). Trimming stripped 6 bases from V and 5 bases from J, with 19 bases between. Germline V CDR1 and CDR2: MDHEN, SYDVKM. This CDR3 has 15 amino acids. DNA of the CDR3: TGTGCCAGCAGAATGTCACAGGGACCTGGGACTGAAGCTTTCTTT. Translating gives CASRMSQGPGTEAFF.

V gene TRBV24-1 combines with J gene TRBJ1-2; 8 nucleotides agree with TRBD1. V was clipped by 2 bases and J by 4 bases; unmatched bases: 5. This CDR3 has 15 amino acids. Germline CDR1 is KGHDR and CDR2 is SFDVKD. The CDR3 protein is CATSDSRTGIYGYTF. The CDR3, as DNA: TGTGCCACCAGTGATTCCAGGACAGGGATCTATGGCTACACCTTC.

The gene calls are TRBV5-1 and TRBJ2-3; 7 bases are a match to TRBD1. CDR1 is SGHRS, CDR2 YFSETQ, per germline. The length of the CDR3 is 15 residues. The V segment lost 6 bases and the J segment 7 bases; nucleotides outside the gene matches: 14. CDR3 region: CASMPSTGNVHTQYF. As DNA, the CDR3 is TGCGCCAGCATGCCCTCGACAGGGAATGTTCATACGCAGTATTTT.

The J gene is TRBJ1-1, the V gene TRBV30; TRBD1 is a possible D gene (6 bases). V was pared by 4 bases and J by 5 bases, with 17 bases between. This CDR3 region has 14 residues. Germline V gives CDR1 GTSNPN, CDR2 SVGIG (reference sequence). The CDR3, as DNA: TGTGCCTGGATAAGACAGGATTTGTTTACTGAAGCTTTCTTT. It specifies CAWIRQDLFTEAFF.